This is a list of T cell receptor beta chains from one sample in a study of blood T cell repertoires in COVID-19. The assay was immunoSEQ multiplex PCR, and TCRdb's table has in-frame clones only and misses some. The sample lists approximately 260,000 clones; 75% to 90% were seen once. The sample was peripheral blood. These receptors all stem from a woman between 35 and 50 years old with acute or convalescent COVID-19. CDR3s include the opening cysteine and the closing phenylalanine or tryptophan. The order of the fields is V gene, CDR3 length, clone size, D gene, J gene, CDR3 DNA, CDR3 protein. A D gene is named only where the DNA matches it firmly. The listing skips clone size in some rows; elsewhere it reads once, few, many or a size class.

v_gene: TRBV21-1
len: 15
abundance: -
d_gene: -
j_gene: TRBJ2-3
CDR3nt: TGTGCCAGCAGCAAGACTAGCGGGGGCCCAGATACGCAGTATTTT
CDR3aa: CASSKTSGGPDTQYF

v_gene: TRBV5-4
len: 15
abundance: -
d_gene: -
j_gene: TRBJ1-5
CDR3nt: TGTGCCAGCAGCTTGCCGGGGGGTAGGGATCAGCCCCAGCATTTT
CDR3aa: CASSLPGGRDQPQHF

v_gene: TRBV11-2
len: 16
abundance: few
d_gene: TRBD1
j_gene: TRBJ2-2
CDR3nt: TGTGCCAGCAGCTTAGTCCCAGGGGGCAGGACCGGGGAGCTGTTTTTT
CDR3aa: CASSLVPGGRTGELFF

v_gene: TRBV2
len: 15
abundance: -
d_gene: TRBD1
j_gene: TRBJ1-1
CDR3nt: TGTGCCAGCAGTGGGGGCGGACAGGGCCGCACTGAAGCTTTCTTT
CDR3aa: CASSGGGQGRTEAFF

v_gene: TRBV11-2
len: 16
abundance: -
d_gene: -
j_gene: TRBJ1-3
CDR3nt: TGTGCCAGCAGCTTAGGGCAGGGCAACTCTGGAAACACCATATATTTT
CDR3aa: CASSLGQGNSGNTIYF

v_gene: TRBV28
len: 13
abundance: few
d_gene: -
j_gene: TRBJ1-2
CDR3nt: TGTGCCAGCAGGGGAGGTTTAAACTATGGCTACACCTTC
CDR3aa: CASRGGLNYGYTF

v_gene: TRBV6-6
len: 13
abundance: -
d_gene: -
j_gene: TRBJ1-1
CDR3nt: TGTGCCAGCAGGAGGCAGCTGAACACTGAAGCTTTCTTT
CDR3aa: CASRRQLNTEAFF

v_gene: TRBV5-4
len: 17
abundance: -
d_gene: -
j_gene: TRBJ2-6
CDR3nt: TGTGCCAGCAGTTCGACGGGATCCCGATCTGGGGCCAACGTCCTGACTTTC
CDR3aa: CASSSTGSRSGANVLTF

v_gene: TRBV30
len: 13
abundance: -
d_gene: TRBD1
j_gene: TRBJ1-2
CDR3nt: TGTGCCTGGGCACAGGGGGCCAACTATGGCTACACCTTC
CDR3aa: CAWAQGANYGYTF

v_gene: TRBV6-5
len: 14
abundance: once
d_gene: -
j_gene: TRBJ1-2
CDR3nt: TGTGCCAGCAGTTACCAGGGCACCGCCGATGGCTACACCTTC
CDR3aa: CASSYQGTADGYTF

v_gene: TRBV19
len: 15
abundance: once
d_gene: -
j_gene: TRBJ2-6
CDR3nt: TGTGCCAGTAGTATCCCGGGCTCTGGGGCCAACGTCCTGACTTTC
CDR3aa: CASSIPGSGANVLTF

v_gene: TRBV11-2
len: 17
abundance: few
d_gene: TRBD1
j_gene: TRBJ2-6
CDR3nt: TGTGCCAGCAGCCGAGGAAACAGGGGCTCTGGGGCCAACGTCCTGACTTTC
CDR3aa: CASSRGNRGSGANVLTF

v_gene: TRBV5-1
len: 15
abundance: -
d_gene: TRBD1
j_gene: TRBJ1-2
CDR3nt: TGCGCCAGCAGCTCCCGGGACAGGGTTAACTATGGCTACACCTTC
CDR3aa: CASSSRDRVNYGYTF

v_gene: TRBV5-1
len: 16
abundance: once
d_gene: TRBD1
j_gene: TRBJ1-2
CDR3nt: TGCGCCAGCAGCTTGGACCCCCAGGGGACAGGGGATGGCTACACCTTC
CDR3aa: CASSLDPQGTGDGYTF

v_gene: TRBV20-1
len: 11
abundance: -
d_gene: -
j_gene: TRBJ1-2
CDR3nt: TGCAGTGCAGCAGGGATTTTTGGCTACACCTTC
CDR3aa: CSAAGIFGYTF

v_gene: TRBV12-3/TRBV12-4
len: 13
abundance: -
d_gene: -
j_gene: TRBJ1-6
CDR3nt: TGTGCCAGCAGTTTAGAGCCCTATTCACCCCTCCACTTT
CDR3aa: CASSLEPYSPLHF

v_gene: TRBV10-3
len: 13
abundance: -
d_gene: TRBD1
j_gene: TRBJ2-3
CDR3nt: TGTGCCATCAGCCCGACAGGGGGCGATACGCAGTATTTT
CDR3aa: CAISPTGGDTQYF